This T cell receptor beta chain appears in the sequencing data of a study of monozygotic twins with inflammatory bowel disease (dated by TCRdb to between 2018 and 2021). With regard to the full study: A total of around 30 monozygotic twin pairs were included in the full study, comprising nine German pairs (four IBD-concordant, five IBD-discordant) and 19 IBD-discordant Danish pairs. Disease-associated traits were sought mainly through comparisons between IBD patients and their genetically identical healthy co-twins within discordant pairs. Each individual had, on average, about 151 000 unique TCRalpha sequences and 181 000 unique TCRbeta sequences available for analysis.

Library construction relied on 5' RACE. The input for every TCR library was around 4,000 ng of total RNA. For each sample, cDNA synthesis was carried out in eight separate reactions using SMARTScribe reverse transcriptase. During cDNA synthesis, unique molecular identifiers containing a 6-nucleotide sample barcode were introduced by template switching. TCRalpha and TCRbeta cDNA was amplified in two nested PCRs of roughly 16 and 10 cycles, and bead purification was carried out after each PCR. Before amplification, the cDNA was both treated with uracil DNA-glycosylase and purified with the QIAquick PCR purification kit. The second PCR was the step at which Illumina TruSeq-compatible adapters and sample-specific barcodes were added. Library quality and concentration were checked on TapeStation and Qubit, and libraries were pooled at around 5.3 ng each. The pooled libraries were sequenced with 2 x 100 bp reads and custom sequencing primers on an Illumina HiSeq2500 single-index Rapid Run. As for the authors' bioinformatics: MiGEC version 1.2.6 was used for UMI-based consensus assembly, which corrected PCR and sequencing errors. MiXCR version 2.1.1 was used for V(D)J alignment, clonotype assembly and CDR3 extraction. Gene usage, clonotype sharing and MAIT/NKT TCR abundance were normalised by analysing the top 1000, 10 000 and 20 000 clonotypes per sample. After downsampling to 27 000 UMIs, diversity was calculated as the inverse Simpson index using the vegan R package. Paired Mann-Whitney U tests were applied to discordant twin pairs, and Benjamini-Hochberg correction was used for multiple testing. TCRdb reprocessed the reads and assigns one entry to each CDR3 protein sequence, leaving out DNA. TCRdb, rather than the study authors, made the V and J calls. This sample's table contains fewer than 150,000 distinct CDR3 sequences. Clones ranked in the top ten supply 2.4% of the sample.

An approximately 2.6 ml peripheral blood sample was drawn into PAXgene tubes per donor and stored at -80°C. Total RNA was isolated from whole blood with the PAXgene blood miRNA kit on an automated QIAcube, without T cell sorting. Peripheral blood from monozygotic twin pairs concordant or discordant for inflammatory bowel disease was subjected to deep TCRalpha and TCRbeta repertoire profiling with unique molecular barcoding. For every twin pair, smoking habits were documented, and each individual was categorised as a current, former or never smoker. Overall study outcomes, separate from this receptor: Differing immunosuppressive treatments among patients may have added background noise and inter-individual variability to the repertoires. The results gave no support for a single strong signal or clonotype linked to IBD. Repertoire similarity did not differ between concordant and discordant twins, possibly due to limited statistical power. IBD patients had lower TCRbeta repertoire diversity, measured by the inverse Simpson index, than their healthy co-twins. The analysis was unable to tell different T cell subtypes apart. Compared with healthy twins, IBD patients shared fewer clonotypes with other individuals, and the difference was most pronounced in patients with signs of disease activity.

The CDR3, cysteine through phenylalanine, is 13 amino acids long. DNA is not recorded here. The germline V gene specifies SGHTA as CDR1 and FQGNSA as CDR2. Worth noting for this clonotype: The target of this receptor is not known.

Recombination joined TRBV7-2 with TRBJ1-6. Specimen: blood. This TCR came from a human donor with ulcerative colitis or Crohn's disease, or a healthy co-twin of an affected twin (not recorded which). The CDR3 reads CASSLRLDSPLHF.